The 15 T cell receptor beta chains below all came from one sample that was sequenced in a study of healthy donors' naive CD4 and CD8 T cells. TCR libraries were built from 500 to 550 ng of total RNA by linear amplification. Each CDR3 protein gets one entry after TCRdb re-called the reads with MiXCR. The data hold around 180,000 distinct CDR3 sequences, with around 74% observed a single time. The sequenced sample was naive CD4+ and CD8+ T cells sorted from blood, pooled from several donors. These receptor sequences come from a pool of human donors in good health; the sample pools cells from several healthy donors.

The rearrangement links TRBV5-5 to TRBJ2-3, with a tentative D call TRBD2 (5 bases). From germline, CDR1 is SGHKS and CDR2 YYEKEE (reference sequence). With 2 bases removed from V and 2 bases from J, the gap between germline ends came to 12 bases. The CDR3 is made up of 15 amino acids. DNA of the CDR3: TGTGCCAGCAGCTTCCAGCGGTGGACCACAGATACGCAGTATTTT. Amino acids: CASSFQRWTTDTQYF.

The V and J genes are TRBV11-3 and TRBJ1-1; the D is unclear. The CDR3 has 15 residues. Trimming left V 7 bases short and J 1 base short, with 16 bases between. Germline loops: CDR1 SGHNT, CDR2 YENEEA. CDR3 in DNA: TGTGCCAGCACCGCGGCATGGACGGCGAACACTGAAGCTTTCTTT. This codes for CASTAAWTANTEAFF.

J is TRBJ2-1 and V is TRBV19; the match to TRBD1 covers 7 bases. This CDR3 region has 14 residues. Germline V gives CDR1 LNHDA, CDR2 SQIVND (reference sequence). V shed 5 bases and J 4 bases; nucleotides not matched to a gene: 5. The CDR3 is CASSDRAGYNEQFF. The CDR3 DNA sequence: TGTGCCAGTAGTGACAGGGCAGGATACAATGAGCAGTTCTTC.

Of note for this clonotype: The junction differs from germline at one of its ends, possibly a read error. The chain employs TRBV5-1 and TRBJ2-3, with unresolved D. CDR1 is SGHRS and CDR2 is YFSETQ in the germline V gene. The CDR3 has 14 residues. The CDR3 sequence: CASTPTSSRDTQYF. DNA for the CDR3: TGCGCCAGCACTCCCACAAGCAGCAGAGATACGCAGTATTTT.

The table lists this clonotype with a few counts. CDR3 region: CSVQGQGHSPLHF. CDR3 nucleotides: TGCAGCGTTCAGGGGCAGGGTCATTCACCCCTCCACTTT. V gene TRBV29-1 combines with J gene TRBJ1-6, with TRBD1 as a possible D gene (6 bases). The V end lost 5 bases, the J end lost 8 bases, and 13 bases lay between the germline ends. CDR3 length: 13 amino acids. From germline, CDR1 is SQVTM and CDR2 ANQGSEA.

The V gene is TRBV27, the J gene TRBJ2-7, with D unresolved. The CDR3 totals 15 residues. From germline, CDR1 is MNHEY and CDR2 SMNVEV (reference sequence). Trimming shortened V by 2 bases and J by 2 bases, and 13 bases separated the two germline ends. DNA for the CDR3: TGTGCCAGCAGTTTAAATGCGGCGGCGCCCTACGAGCAGTACTTC. The encoded protein is CASSLNAAAPYEQYF.

The V call is TRBV6-5, the J call TRBJ1-1; 10 positions agree with TRBD1. V lost 4 bases, J lost 8 bases, and 16 bases stayed unmatched. The CDR3 covers 17 residues. CDR1 is MNHEY, CDR2 SVGAGI, per germline. CDR3 sequence reads: CASSSQGQGVHGLEAFF. CDR3 nucleotides: TGTGCCAGCAGTTCCCAAGGACAGGGGGTCCACGGGTTGGAAGCTTTCTTT.

This clonotype was detected only a few times. The chain recombines TRBV5-1 with TRBJ1-2; 8 positions match TRBD1. This CDR3 comprises 15 residues. V gave up 0 bases and J gave up 6 bases; unmatched junction bases: 7. Germline V lookup: CDR1 SGHRS, CDR2 YFSETQ. CDR3 DNA: TGCGCCAGCAGCTTGGGGCCAGGGGGCGTTGATGGCTACACCTTC. This translates into CASSLGPGGVDGYTF.

This chain uses TRBV5-6 with TRBJ2-7; 7 bases match TRBD1. Germline CDR1 and CDR2: SGHDT and YYEEEE. The CDR3 consists of 15 residues. V gave up 6 bases and J gave up 4 bases; unmatched junction bases: 13. The chain's CDR3 is CASTTSPGQQYEQYV. DNA of the CDR3: TGTGCCAGCACCACGTCTCCGGGACAGCAATACGAGCAGTACGTC.

The chain employs TRBV29-1 and TRBJ2-1; weak D call: TRBD2 (6 bases). V dropped 6 bases and J dropped 4 bases, with 13 bases sitting between them. Per the germline V gene, CDR1 is SQVTM and CDR2 is ANQGSEA. This CDR3 region has 13 residues. The CDR3: CSVYWEEYNEQFF. CDR3 nucleotide sequence: TGCAGCGTCTATTGGGAGGAATACAATGAGCAGTTCTTC.

The chain has TRBV27 and TRBJ1-3, with a tentative D call TRBD1 (5 bases). This CDR3 comprises 13 residues. In germline, CDR1 is MNHEY, CDR2 SMNVEV (reference sequence). Trimming took 3 bases from V and 9 from J, leaving 12 bases between them. The CDR3: CASSFQIDSTIYF. The DNA for the CDR3 is TGTGCCAGCAGTTTCCAAATCGACAGCACCATATATTTT.

This CDR3 is CSVDGTSTGNTIYF. CDR3 coding DNA: TGCAGCGTTGATGGGACTTCGACTGGAAACACCATATATTTT. The chain couples TRBV29-1 to TRBJ1-3; the D gene is possibly TRBD1 (5 bases). The CDR3 length is 14 residues. The V end was cut by 3 bases, the J end by 2 bases, with 11 bases between. The germline CDR1 and CDR2 sequences are SQVTM and ANQGSEA.

The chain recombines TRBV29-1 with TRBJ2-1, with 14 bases fitting TRBD2. Looked up from germline, CDR1 is SQVTM and CDR2 is ANQGSEA. V gave up 7 bases and J gave up 0 bases; unmatched junction bases: 5. The CDR3 is made up of 16 amino acids. The CDR3 here is CSAEGLAGASYNEQFF. In nucleotides, the CDR3 is TGCAGCGCCGAGGGACTAGCGGGGGCCTCCTACAATGAGCAGTTCTTC.

The CDR3 coding sequence is TGCAGCGCTAGGGAGGGAAATGAGCAGTTCTTC. This sequence encodes CSAREGNEQFF. V usage is TRBV29-1 and J usage is TRBJ2-1, with 7 bases that match TRBD2. The ends lost 7 bases at V and 7 bases at J; junction bases unmatched: 4. Germline assignment: CDR1 SQVTM and CDR2 ANQGSEA. CDR3 length: 11 amino acids.

The chain employs TRBV5-1 and TRBJ2-5, with 10 bases aligning to TRBD2. The length of the CDR3 is 16 residues. Losses at the gene ends were 0 bases for V and 2 bases for J; bases not matched to a gene: 4. Germline V lookup: CDR1 SGHRS, CDR2 YFSETQ. CDR3 amino acids: CASSLVPSGGQETQYF. The CDR3 nucleotides are TGCGCCAGCAGCTTGGTTCCTAGCGGGGGTCAAGAGACCCAGTACTTC.